Included here is one T cell receptor beta chain sequence, with context. Its antigen is still unknown. No base quality information exists; no much larger clone differs at one position. The CDR3 numbers 15 residues from cysteine through phenylalanine. The only DNA kept is the CDR3, 45 bases in frame from the first base. V is cut back by 1 base and J by 10 bases, with 11 bases in the junction unmatched. CDR1 is given as SGHAT and CDR2 as FQNNGV, both from the germline V gene. These data originate in a study of shared clonotypes between healthy human individuals (dated by TCRdb to about 2020). Background for the entire study: A couple of women and three men aged 18 to 49 years were included in the cohort. The study deeply sequenced blood TCR repertoires of five healthy adults to estimate repertoire size and the extent of clonotype sharing between individuals. To increase sequencing depth and limit assay-specific biases, different laboratories used diverse techniques to prepare libraries and sequence TCR repertoires. Per donor, leukapheresis produced somewhere between about 0.94 and 9 billion PBMCs. On the study overall, not on this receptor specifically: Only blood was sampled, and tissue TCR repertoires likely differ from those in blood. Based on pairwise subsampling, the degree of clonotype sharing among donors was expected to be affected by sequencing depth. Because the study included a small number of donors, the genetic and exposure-history diversity represented was limited.

The donors were healthy, HIV-negative adults who had no recently reported acute infections or vaccinations. Every donor was a Caucasian adult living in Nashville, Tennessee, USA. For unsorted samples, 90 million or so PBMCs were counted and genomic DNA was extracted with the QIAamp DNA Blood Mini kit. Blood was obtained by leukapheresis, after which PBMCs were separated by Ficoll-Histopaque density gradient centrifugation and cryopreserved in liquid nitrogen vapor phase. TCR CDR3 regions were amplified from genomic DNA by multiplex PCR using the deep immunoSEQ assay. For each cell subset, the extracted genomic DNA was distributed evenly across all wells of several immunoSEQ 96-well plates, and each plate served as one replicate. For unsorted PBMC, approximately 300 ng of genomic DNA, equivalent to 25,000 to 35,000 T cell genomes, went into each replicate PCR. Ten immunoSEQ deep assay plates were used to sequence unsorted PBMC genomic DNA. The purified libraries were quantified using a Qubit 3.0 fluorometer, sized with a Bioanalyzer 2100, and then quantified again using the KAPA Library Quantification kit. Every immunoSEQ 96-well plate was sequenced on a dedicated single-read 150-cycle Illumina NextSeq 550 flow cell. As for the original processing: Because the immunoSEQ output included only junctional sequences and no quality scores, the filtering could not be the same as the filtering used for full-length reads. To assign V/J genes and CDR3, sequences were annotated using PyIR, a Python wrapper for IgBLAST v1.9, with IMGT germline references. Reads were removed for weak V/J assignments (E-value above 1e-6), missing CDR3, stop codons, out-of-frame junctions, or ambiguous translated residues. V3J clonotypes were defined by identical inferred V gene, J gene, and CDR3 amino acid sequence. The percentage overlap between two repertoires was calculated by dividing the number of shared unique clonotypes by the size of the smaller repertoire. Richness of each repertoire was evaluated using RTK rarefaction, the Chao1 estimator, and Recon v2.1 estimates of unobserved clonotypes. What TCRdb holds here is the immuneACCESS table cut down to in-frame rearrangements. Part of the clones is not present; checked against another copy, under half of the missing clones reflect an unresolved V gene, and the others are unexplained. The DNA was the basis for D and trimming; V, J and clone size are from that table. In all, the sample holds some 530,000 clones, and 70% to 80% of those were seen once. Jointly, the top ten make up around 12% of the sample.

The chain is made from TRBV11-2 and TRBJ2-7; 9 bases in the junction line up with TRBD2. The receptor's source is a woman aged 40-49 years in good health. Some clones in this sample may be carry-over from other donors' samples. Sequencing was carried out using PBMCs. In nucleotides, the sequence is TGTGCCAGCAGCTTAGGACCGGGACTAGCAAACCCTCAGTACTTC. It encodes CASSLGPGLANPQYF.